This T cell receptor beta chain was sequenced in a study of beta chain features in type 1 diabetes. This clone has only a few counts. The antigen is unknown. The investigators reverse transcribed all of the isolated RNA, so they sequenced expressed TCRB transcripts. Repertoires were generated with immunoSEQ multiplex PCR, while TCRdb's copy carries only in-frame clones and drops some. The sample has some 370,000 clones, 9.5% to 10% seen once. V dropped 5 bases and J dropped 0; count of bases not matched to a gene: 15. Germline V gives CDR1 MDHEN, CDR2 SYDVKM. The CDR3 is made up of 19 amino acids. Overall study findings and caveats: A moderate, significant TCRB CDR3 shortening appeared in type 1 diabetes across four CD4+ subsets.

The origin of this receptor is a man younger than 45 with type 1 diabetes. Sample: central memory CD4+ T cells from blood. The V and J genes are TRBV28 and TRBJ2-3, with 9 nucleotides matching TRBD2. The CDR3 DNA reads as TGTGCCAGCAGTAACGGGGGTGCGGGAGGGCCCCTTAGCACAGATACGCAGTATTTT. This translates into CASSNGGAGGPLSTDTQYF.